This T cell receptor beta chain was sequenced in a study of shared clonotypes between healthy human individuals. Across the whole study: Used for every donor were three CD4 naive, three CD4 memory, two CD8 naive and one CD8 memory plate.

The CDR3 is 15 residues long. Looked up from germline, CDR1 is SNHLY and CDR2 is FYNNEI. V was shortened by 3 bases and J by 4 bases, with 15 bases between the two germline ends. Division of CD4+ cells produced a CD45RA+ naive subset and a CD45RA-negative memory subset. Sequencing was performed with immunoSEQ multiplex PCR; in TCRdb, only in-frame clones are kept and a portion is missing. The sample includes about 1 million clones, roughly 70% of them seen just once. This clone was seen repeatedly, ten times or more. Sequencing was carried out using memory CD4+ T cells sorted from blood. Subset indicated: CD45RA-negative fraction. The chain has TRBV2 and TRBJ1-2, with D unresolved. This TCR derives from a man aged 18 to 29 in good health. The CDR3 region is CASSDLSRSTYGYTF. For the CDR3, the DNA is TGTGCCAGCAGTGATCTTTCACGAAGCACCTATGGCTACACCTTC.